The following is a T cell receptor beta chain sequence with its context. The antigen is unknown. CDR1 and CDR2 from the germline V gene are SEHNR and FQNEAQ (reference sequence). V was shortened by 2 bases and J by 0 bases, with 5 bases between the two germline ends. This CDR3 has 14 amino acids. Sequencing used immunoSEQ multiplex PCR; TCRdb keeps in-frame clones, though not all of them. There are 68,000 or so clones in the sample; roughly 88% occur only once, and approximately 8% lies in the top ten. This sample was taken from a study of OX40 agonist ivuxolimab in advanced cancers. Study overall: Patients enrolled in dose escalation were diagnosed with hepatocellular carcinoma, melanoma, renal cell or head and neck cancer. The dose-escalation cohort was around 83% male, with a mean age of 60 years, ranging about 20 to 79. Whole-study results and caveats: Researchers report that CD8+ T cells had, on average, more expanded clones than CD4+.

The TCR originated in an adult with an advanced solid tumor such as melanoma, head and neck, liver or kidney cancer. Specimen: CD4+ or CD8+ T cells sorted from blood, collected in a trial of the OX40 agonist ivuxolimab. This chain links TRBV7-9 with TRBJ1-3; D is unresolved. As DNA, the CDR3 is TGTGCCAGCAGCTTATCTTTCTCTGGAAACACCATATATTTT. Its translation: CASSLSFSGNTIYF.